What follows are 19 T cell receptor beta chains derived from one specimen sequenced in a study of cytomegalovirus exposure and HLA in healthy donors. The PCR used 60 Vbeta and 13 Jbeta primers. TCRdb's table, derived via immunoSEQ multiplex PCR, lists solely in-frame clones and lacks some. Among hundreds of thousands of clones, 60% to 80% were seen once, and the ten largest hold 1.5% to 2%. The sequenced material came from PBMCs. Receptors were obtained from a woman in her twenties or thirties in good health and CMV-seronegative.

The chain uses TRBV15 and TRBJ1-6; D ambiguous. Germline assignment: CDR1 LNHNV and CDR2 YYDKDF (reference sequence). The CDR3 loop spans 15 amino acids. Trimming removed 0 bases from V and 9 bases from J, with 12 bases in between. This chain's CDR3 is CATSRDSGLGSPLHF. The CDR3, as DNA: TGTGCCACCAGCAGAGATTCAGGATTGGGTTCACCCCTCCACTTT.

The chain joins TRBV6-5 to TRBJ2-7, with 8 bases that match TRBD2. This CDR3 comprises 15 residues. J was trimmed by 3 bases and V by 6 bases; bases with no gene match: 10. Germline lookup yields CDR1 MNHEY and CDR2 SVGAGI. For the CDR3, the DNA is TGTGCCAGCAGCTACGGACTAGCAGACTTCTACGAGCAGTACTTC. This codes for CASSYGLADFYEQYF.

As for this clone: The sample carries other DNA sequences with the same CDR3. The genes are TRBV29-1 and TRBJ2-1; 7 nucleotides line up with TRBD2. There are 15 residues in the CDR3. From germline, CDR1 is SQVTM and CDR2 ANQGSEA. V gave up 1 base and J gave up 6 bases; unmatched junction bases: 9. This chain's CDR3 is CSVEAGAPGGNEQFF. The CDR3 DNA reads as TGCAGCGTTGAAGCGGGCGCCCCGGGGGGCAATGAGCAGTTCTTC.

This clone has more than one count but fewer than ten. CDR3: CASSANPQENTEAFF. DNA for the CDR3: TGTGCCAGCAGCGCTAACCCCCAGGAGAACACTGAAGCTTTCTTT. The J gene is TRBJ1-1, the V gene TRBV11-1; D call uncertain. The germline gives CDR1 SGHAT, CDR2 FQDESV (reference sequence). Trimming left V 5 bases short and J 1 base short, with 14 bases between. This CDR3 contains 15 residues.

A few counts support this clone. The chain links TRBV5-1 to TRBJ2-1; the match to TRBD2 covers 7 bases. The junction had 5 bases not matched to a gene; V was cut back by 2 bases and J by 0 bases. Germline CDR1 reads SGHRS; CDR2 reads YFSETQ. This CDR3 has 16 amino acids. CDR3 DNA: TGCGCCAGCAGCTTTACGGGACTAAGCTCCTACAATGAGCAGTTCTTC. Amino acids: CASSFTGLSSYNEQFF.

The rearrangement joins TRBV7-6 to TRBJ1-1, with D maybe TRBD1 (6 bases). V shed 4 bases and J shed 8 bases, with 8 bases lying between them. Germline V gene lookup returns CDR1 SGHVS and CDR2 FNYEAQ. The CDR3 loop spans 11 amino acids. CDR3 nucleotide sequence: TGTGCCAGCAGCTGGGGACAAGAAGCTTTCTTT. Translated: CASSWGQEAFF.

About this clone itself: One junction end disagrees with the germline gene, perhaps due to a read error. This chain joins TRBV7-9 and TRBJ1-6; the D is unclear. The V gene's germline CDR1 is SEHNR and CDR2 FQNEAQ (reference sequence). This CDR3 has 14 amino acids. DNA for the CDR3: TGTGCCAGCAGCTTAACCGGGAGAGATTCACCCCTCAACTTT. It specifies CASSLTGRDSPLNF. Variable domain in full (rest from reference TRBV7-9 and TRBJ1-6): DTGVSQNPRHKITKRGQNVTFRCDPISEHNRLYWYRQTLGQGPEFLTYFQNEAQLEKSRLLSDRFSAERPKGSFSTLEIQRTEQGDSAMYLCASSLTGRDSPLNFGNGTRLTVT.

This chain joins TRBV7-6 and TRBJ2-5; 8 bases match TRBD1. J was trimmed by 5 bases and V by 1 base; bases with no gene match: 6. The CDR3 covers 15 residues. Germline-derived CDR1 and CDR2 are SGHVS and FNYEAQ. As DNA, the CDR3 is TGTGCCAGCAGCTTAGGGGCAGGGGGCTTGGAGACCCAGTACTTC. Amino acid sequence: CASSLGAGGLETQYF.

V is TRBV7-2 and J is TRBJ1-5; 8 bases are shared with TRBD1. This CDR3 is built from 15 residues. Germline CDR1 SGHTA, CDR2 FQGNSA. The junction had 6 bases not matched to a gene; V was cut back by 6 bases and J by 2 bases. The CDR3, as DNA: TGTGCCAGCAGGGCGACAGGGGTGGGCAATCAGCCCCAGCATTTT. This gives the protein CASRATGVGNQPQHF.

The V gene is TRBV19, the J gene TRBJ1-2, with 12 bases fitting TRBD1. Trimming removed 4 bases from V and 6 bases from J; junction bases left unmatched: 15. Germline CDR1 LNHDA, CDR2 SQIVND (reference sequence). CDR3 length: 18 amino acids. This CDR3 is CASSTTPGTGGPDDGYTF. The CDR3, as DNA: TGTGCCAGTAGTACAACTCCCGGGACAGGGGGCCCGGACGATGGCTACACCTTC.

This chain links TRBV6-1 with TRBJ2-7; tentative D call: TRBD1 (5 bases). The V end lost 1 base, the J end lost 6 bases, and 16 bases lay between the germline ends. The CDR3 totals 15 residues. Germline V gene sequence: CDR1 MNHNS, CDR2 SASEGT. CDR3 nucleotide sequence: TGTGCCAGCAGTGAAGGCGTGGCAGGGTCAGGCGAGCAGTACTTC. Protein: CASSEGVAGSGEQYF.

The V call is TRBV4-2, the J call TRBJ2-5, with 10 bases lining up with TRBD2. The CDR3 consists of 16 residues. Germline CDR1 reads LGHNA; CDR2 reads YNFKEQ. V lost 4 bases and J lost 3; bases outside the gene matches: 8. The CDR3 loop is CASSPNSGRVEETQYF. The CDR3 coding sequence is TGTGCCAGCAGCCCTAACAGCGGGAGGGTTGAAGAGACCCAGTACTTC.

The chain uses TRBV27 and TRBJ2-1, with D possibly TRBD2 on 5 matching bases. CDR1 and CDR2 from the germline V gene are MNHEY and SMNVEV (reference sequence). The CDR3 consists of 12 residues. The V and J ends lost 3 bases and 5 bases respectively, with 5 bases between them. CDR3: CASSFGDNEQFF. As DNA, the CDR3 is TGTGCCAGCAGTTTCGGGGACAATGAGCAGTTCTTC.

This clone was seen more than once but under ten times. The chain recombines TRBV5-5 with TRBJ1-2; 8 bases are a match to TRBD1. The V and J ends lost 4 bases and 2 bases, in that order; junction bases with no gene match: 7. CDR1 is SGHKS, CDR2 YYEKEE, per germline (reference sequence). CDR3 length: 15 residues. The DNA of the CDR3 is TGTGCCAGCAGCCTCGGACAGGGCGGGAACTATGGCTACACCTTC. It is translated as CASSLGQGGNYGYTF.

The chain employs TRBV19 and TRBJ2-7; D gene ambiguous. Germline V CDR1 and CDR2: LNHDA, SQIVND (reference sequence). The CDR3 loop spans 14 amino acids. V was cut by 2 bases and J by 1 base, with 9 bases left in between. As DNA, the CDR3 is TGTGCCAGTAGTATACGAGTCAAGTCCTACGAGCAGTACTTC. Translating gives CASSIRVKSYEQYF.

The chain has TRBV18 and TRBJ1-3; 7 bases map to TRBD1. This CDR3 has 15 residues. With 6 bases clipped from V and 1 base from J, the junction kept 6 bases outside the gene matches. Per the germline V gene, CDR1 is KGHSH and CDR2 is LQKENI. CDR3 residues: CASSTTGDSGNTIYF. The CDR3 DNA is TGTGCCAGCTCGACAACAGGGGATTCTGGAAACACCATATATTTT.

This clone was detected once. The J gene is TRBJ2-1, the V gene TRBV5-5; D may be TRBD1 (6 bases). From germline, CDR1 is SGHKS and CDR2 YYEKEE (reference sequence). With 2 bases removed from V and 5 bases from J, the gap between germline ends came to 14 bases. The CDR3 runs 15 residues. CDR3 loop: CASSFNWDTHNEQFF. The CDR3 DNA is TGTGCCAGCAGCTTCAACTGGGACACCCACAATGAGCAGTTCTTC.

Regarding this clone: Germline and junction disagree at one end, which may indicate a read error. V and J are TRBV23-1 and TRBJ2-7; the match to TRBD2 covers 12 bases. TRBV23-1 is designated an ORF whose function remains uncertain. The CDR3 consists of 17 residues. DNA for the CDR3: TGCGGCAGCAGTCAATCGATCCTAGCGGGGGGGCGCAACGAGCAGTACTTC. The encoded protein is CGSSQSILAGGRNEQYF.

J is TRBJ2-5 and V is TRBV19; 7 positions agree with TRBD1. The V gene's germline CDR1 is LNHDA and CDR2 SQIVND (reference sequence). V trimming: 6 bases; J trimming: 4 bases; junction bases outside the gene matches: 8. There are 14 residues in the CDR3. CDR3 in DNA: TGTGCCAGTAGCCTACGACAGGGTGGAGAGACCCAGTACTTC. Translated: CASSLRQGGETQYF.